The 21 T cell receptor beta chains presented below share a single source sample, sequenced in a study of shared T cell receptors in the human thymus. Method: immunoSEQ multiplex PCR; TCRdb's copy keeps in-frame clones and lacks some. The sample has roughly 500,000 clones; approximately 80% are singletons. The data were also submitted as part of a second study, on human thymus T cells.

Sequencing used thymocytes. These receptors originate from a boy under two years old with a congenital heart defect.

The chain links TRBV23-1 to TRBJ2-5, with 11 nucleotides matching TRBD1. TRBV23-1 is an open reading frame, and its role is uncertain. The CDR3 has 14 amino acids. The ends lost 0 bases at V and 7 bases at J; junction bases unmatched: 1. The CDR3 nucleotides are TGCGCCAGCAGTCAATCGGGGACAGGGGGGACCCAGTACTTC. Translated: CASSQSGTGGTQYF.

This chain's CDR3 is CASTPPGGERTDTQYF. In nucleotides, the CDR3 is TGTGCCAGCACCCCCCCGGGGGGGGAAAGGACAGATACGCAGTATTTT. J is TRBJ2-3 and V is TRBV9; TRBD2 aligns across 8 bases. CDR3 length: 16 amino acids. The V segment lost 6 bases and the J segment 3 bases; nucleotides outside the gene matches: 12. Germline V gene data show CDR1 as SGDLS and CDR2 as YYNGEE.

The J gene is TRBJ2-3, the V gene TRBV10-2; TRBD2 agrees at 7 bases. The CDR3 is 15 amino acids. Germline V gene lookup returns CDR1 WSHSY and CDR2 SAAADI. The V and J ends lost 6 bases and 2 bases, in that order; junction bases with no gene match: 8. This CDR3 is CASSVREAATDTQYF. The CDR3 DNA reads as TGCGCCAGCAGCGTCCGGGAGGCCGCCACAGATACGCAGTATTTT.

V and J are TRBV4-3 and TRBJ2-7, with 14 bases lining up with TRBD2. The CDR3 spans 19 residues. Germline V CDR1 and CDR2: LGHNA, YSLEER. The V gene end was trimmed by 0 bases and the J gene end by 7 bases; junction bases not matched to a gene: 14. The CDR3 is CASSQDVGLAGGRRGEQYF. CDR3 coding DNA: TGCGCCAGCAGCCAAGATGTAGGACTAGCGGGAGGCAGACGGGGGGAGCAGTACTTC.

This chain uses TRBV11-2 with TRBJ2-1; D is perhaps TRBD2 (6 bases). CDR3 size: 14 residues. Deletions cut 0 bases from V and 4 bases from J, with 7 bases between. CDR1 is SGHAT, CDR2 FQNNGV, per germline. The CDR3 spells CASSLERGYNEQFF. CDR3 in DNA: TGTGCCAGCAGCTTAGAACGGGGGTACAATGAGCAGTTCTTC.

This clone showed up just a few times. V gene TRBV4-3 combines with J gene TRBJ2-3; possible D gene TRBD1, 6 bases. The V gene lost 0 bases and the J gene lost 5 bases, with 12 bases spanning the gap. Germline V gene data show CDR1 as LGHNA and CDR2 as YSLEER. This CDR3 region has 15 residues. CDR3 DNA sequence: TGCGCCAGCAGCCAAGATGGGGACACGGTAGATACGCAGTATTTT. This encodes CASSQDGDTVDTQYF.

This chain links TRBV5-1 with TRBJ2-1; no reliable D call. The V and J ends lost 1 base and 8 bases respectively, with 16 bases between them. CDR1 SGHRS and CDR2 YFSETQ come from the germline V gene. This CDR3 is built from 15 residues. As DNA, the CDR3 is TGCGCCAGCAGCTTGCTTAGGTTGGGTGAGGATGAGCAGTTCTTC. Translated, it gives CASSLLRLGEDEQFF.

The chain links TRBV27 to TRBJ1-1, with D perhaps TRBD1 (5 bases). With 4 bases removed from V and 5 bases from J, the gap between germline ends came to 14 bases. CDR3 length: 14 amino acids. The germline gives CDR1 MNHEY, CDR2 SMNVEV (reference sequence). CDR3 loop: CASSSRAAITEAFF. The CDR3 DNA sequence: TGTGCCAGCAGTTCCAGGGCCGCTATAACTGAAGCTTTCTTT.

The chain employs TRBV14 and TRBJ2-7; D gene ambiguous. The germline V gene encodes CDR1 SGHDN and CDR2 FVKESK. V was shortened by 2 bases and J by 6 bases, with 14 bases between the two germline ends. The CDR3 is 14 amino acids. CDR3 sequence (DNA): TGTGCCAGCAGCCAAAGTAGAGACATCTCCGAGCAGTACTTC. This encodes CASSQSRDISEQYF.

This clone was recorded only once. V is TRBV4-3 and J is TRBJ1-2, with 7 bases aligning to TRBD1. Losses at the gene ends were 0 bases for V and 6 bases for J; bases not matched to a gene: 4. This CDR3 has 14 residues. In germline, CDR1 is LGHNA, CDR2 YSLEER. In nucleotides, the CDR3 is TGCGCCAGCAGCCAAGAGGGACAGCTGGATGGCTACACCTTC. Residues: CASSQEGQLDGYTF.

The rearrangement links TRBV27 to TRBJ2-7; no definite D call. The germline V gene has CDR1 MNHEY and CDR2 SMNVEV (reference sequence). The CDR3 is 11 amino acids. With 3 bases removed from V and 6 bases from J, the gap between germline ends came to 6 bases. The DNA of the CDR3 is TGTGCCAGCAGTTTTGGCGGCGAGCAGTACTTC. Amino acids: CASSFGGEQYF.

The gene calls are TRBV5-8 and TRBJ2-4; D call uncertain. The CDR3 runs to 17 residues. Trimming removed 0 bases at V and 2 bases at J, with 15 bases between. Germline V gene data show CDR1 as SGHTS and CDR2 as YDEGEE. This CDR3 reads CASSLGAPPSPKNIQYF. CDR3 DNA sequence: TGTGCCAGCAGCTTGGGGGCCCCCCCAAGCCCCAAAAACATTCAGTACTTC.

The rearrangement uses TRBV6-1 and TRBJ1-2; weak D call: TRBD1 (6 bases). The CDR3 is made up of 13 amino acids. CDR1 and CDR2 from the germline V gene are MNHNS and SASEGT. Deletions cut 6 bases from V and 5 bases from J, with 13 bases between. CDR3 coding DNA: TGTGCCAGCAGAGAGGGGGAGGGGTATGGCTACACCTTC. Amino acid sequence: CASREGEGYGYTF.

The chain has TRBV5-1 and TRBJ2-1, with 10 bases that match TRBD2. CDR3 size: 15 residues. Germline V gives CDR1 SGHRS, CDR2 YFSETQ. The ends lost 8 bases at V and 8 bases at J; junction bases unmatched: 13. CDR3 sequence: CARYRTSGGGDEQFF. The CDR3 DNA reads TGCGCCAGGTATCGGACTAGCGGAGGGGGCGATGAGCAGTTCTTC.

The gene calls are TRBV28 and TRBJ2-1, with TRBD2 matching 11 bases. V shed 3 bases and J 6 bases; nucleotides not matched to a gene: 7. This CDR3 region has 16 residues. In germline, CDR1 is MDHEN, CDR2 SYDVKM. The CDR3 sequence is CASSFWGTSGPNEQFF. CDR3 nucleotides: TGTGCCAGCAGTTTTTGGGGGACTAGCGGCCCCAATGAGCAGTTCTTC. Full variable domain (remainder filled in from reference TRBV28 and TRBJ2-1): DVKVTQSSRYLVKRTGEKVFLECVQDMDHENMFWYRQDPGLGLRLIYFSYDVKMKEKGDIPEGYSVSREKKERFSLILESASTNQTSMYLCASSFWGTSGPNEQFFGPGTRLTVL.

The chain recombines TRBV27 with TRBJ1-1, with TRBD1 as a possible D gene (6 bases). CDR1 is MNHEY, CDR2 SMNVEV, per germline (reference sequence). Trimming shortened V by 5 bases and J by 0 bases, and 25 bases separated the two germline ends. The CDR3 sequence is 19 residues long. DNA of the CDR3: TGTGCCAGCAGTCCAAGGCCCCCCCCGGGAGGGGACATGAACACTGAAGCTTTCTTT. This codes for CASSPRPPPGGDMNTEAFF.

This sequence joins TRBV4-1 and TRBJ2-1; tentatively, D is TRBD2 (6 bases). CDR1 is MGHRA and CDR2 is YSYEKL in the germline V gene. Trimming shortened V by 5 bases and J by 6 bases, and 17 bases separated the two germline ends. The CDR3 contains 15 residues. The CDR3 is CASSEGCGEVNEQFF. Here the CDR3 DNA reads TGCGCCAGCAGCGAAGGATGTGGGGAGGTCAATGAGCAGTTCTTC.

The rearrangement links TRBV10-1 to TRBJ2-5; 13 bases agree with TRBD2. The germline V gene has CDR1 WNHNN and CDR2 SYGVQD (reference sequence). The CDR3 is 17 residues long. With 7 bases clipped from V and 5 bases from J, the junction kept 13 bases outside the gene matches. CDR3 sequence reads: CASNPGLAGSLGETQYF. CDR3 sequence (DNA): TGCGCCAGCAATCCGGGACTAGCGGGATCCCTGGGGGAGACCCAGTACTTC.

The gene calls are TRBV5-4 and TRBJ2-7; 11 nucleotides align to TRBD2. V shed 0 bases and J 9 bases; nucleotides not matched to a gene: 11. Germline V gene data show CDR1 as SGHNT and CDR2 as YYREEE (reference sequence). The CDR3 loop spans 16 amino acids. The CDR3: CASSLGVAGGPHGQYF. CDR3 nucleotide sequence: TGTGCCAGCAGCTTGGGAGTAGCGGGAGGGCCCCACGGGCAGTACTTC.

This chain joins TRBV10-1 and TRBJ2-3; 9 nucleotides match TRBD2. The CDR3 is made up of 14 amino acids. Per germline, CDR1 WNHNN and CDR2 SYGVQD (reference sequence). The V and J ends lost 8 bases and 7 bases, in that order; junction bases with no gene match: 10. CDR3 residues: CASSGTSSSNTQYF. As DNA, the CDR3 is TGCGCCAGCTCCGGGACTAGCTCTTCCAATACGCAGTATTTT.

The chain carries TRBV5-1 and TRBJ2-1; the match to TRBD2 covers 13 bases. The CDR3 has 16 residues. CDR1 and CDR2 (germline): SGHRS, YFSETQ. Trimming took 6 bases from V and 8 from J; bases not matched to a gene: 11. As DNA, the CDR3 is TGCGCCAGCAACCGGGGGACTAGCGGGAAGGGGGATGAGCAGTTCTTC. It specifies CASNRGTSGKGDEQFF. Full variable domain (rest looked up from reference TRBV5-1 and TRBJ2-1): KAGVTQTPRYLIKTRGQQVTLSCSPISGHRSVSWYQQTPGQGLQFLFEYFSETQRNKGNFPGRFSGRQFSNSRSEMNVSTLELGDSALYLCASNRGTSGKGDEQFFGPGTRLTVL.